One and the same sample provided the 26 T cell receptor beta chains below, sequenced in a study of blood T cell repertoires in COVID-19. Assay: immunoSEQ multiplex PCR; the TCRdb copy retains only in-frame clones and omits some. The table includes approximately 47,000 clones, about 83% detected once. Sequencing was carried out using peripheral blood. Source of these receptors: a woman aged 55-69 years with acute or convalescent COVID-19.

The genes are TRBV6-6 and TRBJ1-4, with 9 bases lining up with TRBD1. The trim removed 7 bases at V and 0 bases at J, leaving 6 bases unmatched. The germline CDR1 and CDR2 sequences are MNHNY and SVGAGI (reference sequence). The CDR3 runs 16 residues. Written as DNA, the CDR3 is TGTGCCAGCACTAGGGACAGGGCCTCAACTAATGAAAAACTGTTTTTT. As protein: CASTRDRASTNEKLFF.

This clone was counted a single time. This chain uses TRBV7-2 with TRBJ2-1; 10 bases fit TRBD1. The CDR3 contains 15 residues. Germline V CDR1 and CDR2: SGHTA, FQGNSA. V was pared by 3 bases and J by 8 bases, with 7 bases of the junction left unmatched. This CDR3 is CASSLGQGFQYEQFF. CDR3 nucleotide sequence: TGTGCCAGCAGCTTGGGACAGGGGTTCCAATATGAGCAGTTCTTC.

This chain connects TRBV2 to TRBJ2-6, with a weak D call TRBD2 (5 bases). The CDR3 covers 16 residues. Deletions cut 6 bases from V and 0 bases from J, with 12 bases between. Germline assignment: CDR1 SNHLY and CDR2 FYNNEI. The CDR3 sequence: CASRGLTSSGANVLTF. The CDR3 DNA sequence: TGTGCCAGCAGAGGACTGACGAGCTCTGGGGCCAACGTCCTGACTTTC.

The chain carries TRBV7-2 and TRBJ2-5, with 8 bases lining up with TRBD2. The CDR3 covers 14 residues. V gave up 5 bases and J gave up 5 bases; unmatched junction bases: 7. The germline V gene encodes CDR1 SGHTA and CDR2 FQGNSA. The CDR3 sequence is CASSTPSGGETQYF. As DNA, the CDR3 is TGTGCCAGCAGCACGCCTTCGGGGGGGGAGACCCAGTACTTC.

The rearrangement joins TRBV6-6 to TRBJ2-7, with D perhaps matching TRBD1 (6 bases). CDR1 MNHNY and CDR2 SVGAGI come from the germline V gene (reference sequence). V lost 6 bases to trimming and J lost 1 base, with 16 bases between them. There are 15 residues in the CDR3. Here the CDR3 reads CASRSAGALSYEQYF. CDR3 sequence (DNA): TGTGCCAGCAGGTCCGCAGGGGCCCTATCCTACGAGCAGTACTTC.

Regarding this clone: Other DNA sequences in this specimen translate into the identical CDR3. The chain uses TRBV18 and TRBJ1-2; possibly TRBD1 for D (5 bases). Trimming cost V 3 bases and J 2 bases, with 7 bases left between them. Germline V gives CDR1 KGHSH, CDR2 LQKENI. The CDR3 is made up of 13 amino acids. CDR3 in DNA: TGTGCCAGCTCACCTGACAGAAACTATGGCTACACCTTC. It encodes CASSPDRNYGYTF.

The CDR3 here is CASSLGSSYEQYF. DNA for the CDR3: TGTGCCAGCAGCTTAGGGAGCTCCTACGAGCAGTACTTC. This sequence joins TRBV13 and TRBJ2-7; D is unresolved. The CDR3 length is 13 residues. Germline V lookup: CDR1 PRHDT, CDR2 FYEKMQ (reference sequence). The ends were cut back, 0 bases at V and 0 bases at J, with 3 bases in the middle.

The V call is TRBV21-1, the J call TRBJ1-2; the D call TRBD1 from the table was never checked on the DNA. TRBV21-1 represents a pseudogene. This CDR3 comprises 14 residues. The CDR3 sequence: CASIKGTGAAGYTF. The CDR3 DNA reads TGTGCCAGCATCAAGGGGACAGGGGCGGCTGGCTACACCTTC.

The CDR3 region is CASSFRTGGGRSGQYF. DNA for the CDR3: TGTGCCAGCAGTTTTAGGACAGGGGGCGGGAGGAGTGGGCAGTATTTT. The rearrangement links TRBV27 to TRBJ2-3, with 11 nucleotides matching TRBD1. V was clipped by 3 bases and J by 11 bases; unmatched bases: 13. The length of the CDR3 is 16 residues. Germline V gives CDR1 MNHEY, CDR2 SMNVEV (reference sequence).

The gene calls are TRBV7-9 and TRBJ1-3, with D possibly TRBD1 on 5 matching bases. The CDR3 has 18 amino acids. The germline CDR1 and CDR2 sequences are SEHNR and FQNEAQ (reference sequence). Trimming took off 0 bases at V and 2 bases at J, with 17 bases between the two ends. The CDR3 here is CASSLAFGKGEAGNTIYF. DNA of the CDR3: TGTGCCAGCAGCTTAGCTTTTGGAAAAGGGGAGGCTGGAAACACCATATATTTT.

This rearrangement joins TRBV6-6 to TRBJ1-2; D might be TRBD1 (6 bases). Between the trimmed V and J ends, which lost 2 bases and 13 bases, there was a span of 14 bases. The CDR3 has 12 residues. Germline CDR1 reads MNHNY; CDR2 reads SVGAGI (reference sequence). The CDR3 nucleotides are TGTGCCAGCAGTTACCCACAGGGCCCAGGCACCTTC. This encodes CASSYPQGPGTF.

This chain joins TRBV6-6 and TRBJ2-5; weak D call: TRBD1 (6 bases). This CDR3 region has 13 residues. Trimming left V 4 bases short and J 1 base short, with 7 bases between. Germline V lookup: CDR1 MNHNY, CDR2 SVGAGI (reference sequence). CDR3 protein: CASSWTAQETQYF. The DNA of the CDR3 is TGTGCCAGCAGTTGGACAGCCCAAGAGACCCAGTACTTC.

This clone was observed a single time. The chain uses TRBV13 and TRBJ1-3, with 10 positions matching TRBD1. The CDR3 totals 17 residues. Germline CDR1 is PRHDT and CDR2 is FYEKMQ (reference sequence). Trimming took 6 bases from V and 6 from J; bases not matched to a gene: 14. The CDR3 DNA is TGTGCCAGCAGTTTAAGGGGAACGGGACAGGGGTTAAACACCATATATTTT. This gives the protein CASSLRGTGQGLNTIYF.

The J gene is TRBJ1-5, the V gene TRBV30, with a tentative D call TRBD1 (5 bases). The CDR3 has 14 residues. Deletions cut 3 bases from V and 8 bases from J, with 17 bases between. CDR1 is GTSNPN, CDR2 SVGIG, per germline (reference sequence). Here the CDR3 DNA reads TGTGCCTGGAGCCGGGGGGGTGGCAGTAAGCCCCAGCATTTT. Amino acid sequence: CAWSRGGGSKPQHF.

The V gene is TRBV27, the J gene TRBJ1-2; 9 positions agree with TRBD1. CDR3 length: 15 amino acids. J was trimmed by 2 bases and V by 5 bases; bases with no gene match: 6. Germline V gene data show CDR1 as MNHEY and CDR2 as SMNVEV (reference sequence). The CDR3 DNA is TGTGCCAGCAGTGGACAGGGGAGGCTGAACTATGGCTACACCTTC. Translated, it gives CASSGQGRLNYGYTF.

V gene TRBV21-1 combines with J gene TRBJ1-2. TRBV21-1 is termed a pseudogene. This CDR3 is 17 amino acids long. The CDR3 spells CASSKAQRGGAGYGYTF. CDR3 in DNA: TGTGCCAGCAGCAAAGCCCAGCGGGGGGGCGCGGGCTATGGCTACACCTTC.

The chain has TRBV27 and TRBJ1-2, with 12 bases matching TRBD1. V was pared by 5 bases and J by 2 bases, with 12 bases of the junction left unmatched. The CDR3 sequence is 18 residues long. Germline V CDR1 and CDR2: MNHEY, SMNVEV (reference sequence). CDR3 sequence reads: CASSGRTGTGGSNYGYTF. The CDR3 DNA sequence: TGTGCCAGCAGTGGTCGAACCGGGACAGGGGGCTCGAACTATGGCTACACCTTC.

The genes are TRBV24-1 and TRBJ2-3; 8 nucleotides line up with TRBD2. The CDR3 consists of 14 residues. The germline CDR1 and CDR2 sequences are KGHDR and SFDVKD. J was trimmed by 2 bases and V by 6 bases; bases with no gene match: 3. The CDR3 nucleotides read TGTGCCACCAGTCGGCGGGGGGCCACAGATACGCAGTATTTT. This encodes CATSRRGATDTQYF.

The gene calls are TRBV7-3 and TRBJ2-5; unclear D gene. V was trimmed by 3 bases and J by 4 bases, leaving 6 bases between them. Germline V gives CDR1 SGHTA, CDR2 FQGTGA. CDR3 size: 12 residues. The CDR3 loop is CASSFPGETQYF. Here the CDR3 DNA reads TGTGCCAGCAGCTTCCCCGGAGAGACCCAGTACTTC.

The CDR3 reads CASRSPQGQNTGELFF. CDR3 bases: TGCGCCAGCAGATCCCCACAGGGCCAAAACACCGGGGAGCTGTTTTTT. The chain joins TRBV5-1 to TRBJ2-2; perhaps TRBD1 as D (6 bases). The CDR3 extends over 16 amino acids. Germline CDR1 reads SGHRS; CDR2 reads YFSETQ. Trimming shortened V by 5 bases and J by 2 bases, and 16 bases separated the two germline ends.

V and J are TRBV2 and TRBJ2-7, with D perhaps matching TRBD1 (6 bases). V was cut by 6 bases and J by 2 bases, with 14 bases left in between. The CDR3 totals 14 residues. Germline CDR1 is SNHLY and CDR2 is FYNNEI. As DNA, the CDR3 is TGTGCCAGCAGGATTGGCAGGGGACCCTACGAGCAGTACTTC. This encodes CASRIGRGPYEQYF.

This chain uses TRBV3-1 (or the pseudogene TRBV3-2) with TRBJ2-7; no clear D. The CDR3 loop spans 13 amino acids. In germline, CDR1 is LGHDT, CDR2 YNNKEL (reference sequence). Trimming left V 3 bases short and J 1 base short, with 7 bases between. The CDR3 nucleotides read TGTGCCAGCAGCCAGCTAGTGTCCTACGAGCAGTACTTC. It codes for CASSQLVSYEQYF.

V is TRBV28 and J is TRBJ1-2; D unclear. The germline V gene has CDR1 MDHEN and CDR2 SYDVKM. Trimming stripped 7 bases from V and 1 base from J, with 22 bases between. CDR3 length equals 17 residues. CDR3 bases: TGTGCCAGCACCCACGAGCGGACCCTAGCCTATAACTATGGCTACACCTTC. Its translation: CASTHERTLAYNYGYTF.

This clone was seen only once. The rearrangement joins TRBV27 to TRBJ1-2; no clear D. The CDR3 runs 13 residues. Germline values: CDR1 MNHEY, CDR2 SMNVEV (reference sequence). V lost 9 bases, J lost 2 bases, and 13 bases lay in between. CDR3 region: CASTDGGNYGYTF. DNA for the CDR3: TGTGCCAGTACCGACGGAGGGAACTATGGCTACACCTTC.

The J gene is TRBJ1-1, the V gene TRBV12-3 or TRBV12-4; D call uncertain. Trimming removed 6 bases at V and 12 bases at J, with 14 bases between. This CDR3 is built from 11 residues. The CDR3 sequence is CASSRGLETFF. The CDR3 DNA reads TGTGCCAGCAGCCGAGGCCTAGAGACTTTCTTT.

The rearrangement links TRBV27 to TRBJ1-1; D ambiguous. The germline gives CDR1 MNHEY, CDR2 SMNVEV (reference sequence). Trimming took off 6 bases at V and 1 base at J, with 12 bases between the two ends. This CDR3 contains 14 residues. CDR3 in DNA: TGTGCCAGCAGGCTTGAGAGGCGGAACACTGAAGCTTTCTTT. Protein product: CASRLERRNTEAFF.